The sequence of this TCR beta chain was determined in a study of CD8 T cells in ankylosing spondylitis (TCRdb year 2017). For the wider study: To find TCR variants linked to disease, the study profiled T cell receptor beta repertoires in ankylosing spondylitis patients and healthy donors. Peripheral blood samples were taken, and synovial fluid was additionally collected from ankylosing spondylitis patients. The full study cohort was made up of approximately 24 ankylosing spondylitis patients and roughly 98 healthy donors. The full study reports these points: Some of the motif variants had been reported before in the synovial fluid and blood of reactive arthritis patients, a finding that suggests common disease-initiation mechanisms. The disease-linked clones had a CD8+ phenotype and were found at relatively low frequencies in peripheral blood. The disease-linked clones were reported to be significantly enriched in matched synovial fluid samples from ankylosing spondylitis patients. A TCR beta motif of seven or eight highly homologous amino acid variants appeared characteristic of blood from ankylosing spondylitis patients.

About this clonotype: What antigen it recognizes has not been identified. No qualities accompany the bases; no much larger clone lies one base away.

CDR1 MNHNS and CDR2 SASEGT were looked up in the germline V gene. V is pared back by 4 bases and J by 0 bases, with 7 bases lying between the germline termini. The CDR3 sequence holds 14 residues, the cysteine and phenylalanine included. The only DNA kept is the CDR3, 42 bases in frame from the first base. Sequencing relied on an Illumina HiSeq 2500. TCR beta libraries were prepared by quantitative 5'-RACE with molecular barcodes. Per the authors' processing: Disease-linked TCR variants were identified with a new computational method built on a probabilistic model of VDJ rearrangement. The public reads were reanalyzed by TCRdb: fastp trimming at Q25, MiXCR alignment, in-frame beta chains only. All rows with the same CDR3 protein become a single entry with the most common DNA and genes. V and J calls and clone size were set by TCRdb, not the authors. The sample has fewer than 400,000 distinct CDR3 sequences on record, less than 10% of them singletons. The top ten clonotypes cover roughly 14% of the sample.

The rearranged segments are TRBV6-1 and TRBJ1-3, with the D gene not clear enough to name. Specimen: blood, either unsorted or a sorted T cell fraction (not recorded which). This clonotype originated in a male donor with ankylosing spondylitis. The DNA is as follows: TGTGCCAGCAGTGGTGGGGACTCTGGAAACACCATATATTTT. Its amino acids are CASSGGDSGNTIYF.